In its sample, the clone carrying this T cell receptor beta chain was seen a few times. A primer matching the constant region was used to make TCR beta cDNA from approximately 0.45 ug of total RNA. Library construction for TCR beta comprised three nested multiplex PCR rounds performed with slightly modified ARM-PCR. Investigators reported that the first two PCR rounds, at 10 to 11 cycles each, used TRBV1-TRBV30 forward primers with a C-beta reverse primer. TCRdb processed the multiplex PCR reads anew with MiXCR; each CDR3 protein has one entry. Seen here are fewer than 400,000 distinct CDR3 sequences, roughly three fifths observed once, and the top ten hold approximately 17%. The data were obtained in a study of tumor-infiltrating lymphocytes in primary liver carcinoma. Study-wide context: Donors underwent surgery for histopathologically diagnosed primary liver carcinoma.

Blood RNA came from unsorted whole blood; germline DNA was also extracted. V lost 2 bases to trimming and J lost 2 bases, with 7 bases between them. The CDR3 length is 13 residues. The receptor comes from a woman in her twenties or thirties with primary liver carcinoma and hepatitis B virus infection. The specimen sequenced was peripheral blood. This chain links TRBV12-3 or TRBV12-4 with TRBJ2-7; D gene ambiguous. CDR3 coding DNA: TGTGCCAGCAGTTTACAGGCCCCCTACGAGCAGTACTTC. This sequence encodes CASSLQAPYEQYF.